One sample yielded the 8 T cell receptor beta chains listed below, sequenced in a study of cytomegalovirus exposure and HLA in healthy donors. Method: immunoSEQ multiplex PCR; TCRdb's copy keeps in-frame clones and lacks some. The table records 90,000 to 110,000 clones, about 90% of them present only once. The sample consisted of PBMCs. These receptors all come from a woman under 30 in good health and CMV-seronegative.

This chain links TRBV27 with TRBJ1-2; TRBD1 matches 7 bases. CDR3 length: 12 amino acids. Looked up from germline, CDR1 is MNHEY and CDR2 is SMNVEV (reference sequence). V dropped 10 bases and J dropped 6; count of bases not matched to a gene: 8. The CDR3, as DNA: TGTGCCACCCGACAGGGCGGTAATGGCTACACCTTC. This gives the protein CATRQGGNGYTF.

This chain joins TRBV4-3 and TRBJ2-3; D not certain. CDR3 length: 14 amino acids. Deletions cut 4 bases from V and 1 base from J, with 9 bases between. From germline, CDR1 is LGHNA and CDR2 YSLEER. The CDR3 bases are TGCGCCAGCAGCCGAGTCTATCGCACAGATACGCAGTATTTT. It specifies CASSRVYRTDTQYF.

This clone was observed a single time. This sequence joins TRBV7-2 and TRBJ2-1; D call uncertain. There are 15 residues in the CDR3. The germline V gene encodes CDR1 SGHTA and CDR2 FQGNSA. V lost 1 base, J lost 4 bases, and 11 bases lay in between. The CDR3 region is CASSLGPELYNEQFF. The CDR3 DNA sequence: TGTGCCAGCAGCTTAGGGCCGGAGTTGTACAATGAGCAGTTCTTC.

The rearrangement links TRBV29-1 to TRBJ2-3; D is perhaps TRBD2 (6 bases). Germline V lookup: CDR1 SQVTM, CDR2 ANQGSEA. The CDR3 extends over 13 amino acids. The germline V and J ends were trimmed by 3 bases and 3 bases, with 10 bases remaining between them. CDR3 loop: CSVETGVTDTQYF. In DNA form, the CDR3 reads TGCAGCGTTGAGACGGGAGTAACAGATACGCAGTATTTT.

The chain uses TRBV27 and TRBJ1-2; weak D call: TRBD1 (6 bases). CDR3 size: 15 residues. Per germline, CDR1 MNHEY and CDR2 SMNVEV (reference sequence). The V end lost 6 bases, the J end lost 2 bases, and 16 bases lay between the germline ends. CDR3 region: CASRAGHSPNYGYTF. CDR3 nucleotides: TGTGCCAGCAGAGCGGGACATTCGCCCAACTATGGCTACACCTTC.

The chain uses TRBV2 and TRBJ2-2; 13 nucleotides align to TRBD2. Germline V CDR1 and CDR2: SNHLY, FYNNEI. The junction had 12 bases not matched to a gene; V was cut back by 7 bases and J by 4 bases. This CDR3 region has 18 residues. The DNA of the CDR3 is TGTGCCAGCACTGGAGAGGGACTAGCGGGGATGATCACCGGGGAGCTGTTTTTT. Translated, it gives CASTGEGLAGMITGELFF.

The rearrangement uses TRBV6-1 and TRBJ2-1; D is possibly TRBD1 (5 bases). CDR3 size: 13 residues. Trimming cost V 7 bases and J 2 bases, with 9 bases left between them. Germline values: CDR1 MNHNS, CDR2 SASEGT. The CDR3 here is CASIPGTYNEQFF. The CDR3 region has the DNA TGTGCCAGCATACCAGGGACCTACAATGAGCAGTTCTTC.

The chain joins TRBV7-9 to TRBJ2-7, with D possibly TRBD1 on 6 matching bases. Trimming took off 8 bases at V and 0 bases at J, with 14 bases between the two ends. There are 14 residues in the CDR3. The germline V gene encodes CDR1 SEHNR and CDR2 FQNEAQ (reference sequence). This CDR3 reads CASSGQHSSYEQYF. The CDR3 DNA is TGTGCCAGCTCTGGACAGCATAGCTCCTACGAGCAGTACTTC.